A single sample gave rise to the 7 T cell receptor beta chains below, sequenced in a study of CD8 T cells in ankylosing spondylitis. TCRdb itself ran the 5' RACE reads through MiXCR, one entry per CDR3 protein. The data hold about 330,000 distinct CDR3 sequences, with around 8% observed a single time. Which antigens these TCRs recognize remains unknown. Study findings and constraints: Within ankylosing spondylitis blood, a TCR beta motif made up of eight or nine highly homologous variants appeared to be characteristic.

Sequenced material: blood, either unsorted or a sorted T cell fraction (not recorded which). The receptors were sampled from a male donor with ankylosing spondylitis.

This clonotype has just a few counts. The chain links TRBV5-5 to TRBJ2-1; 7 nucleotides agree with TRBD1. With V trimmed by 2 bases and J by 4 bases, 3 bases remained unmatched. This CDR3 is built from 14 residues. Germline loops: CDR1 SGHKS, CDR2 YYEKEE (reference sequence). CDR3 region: CASSLGQVYNEQFF. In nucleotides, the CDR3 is TGTGCCAGCAGCTTAGGACAGGTGTACAATGAGCAGTTCTTC.

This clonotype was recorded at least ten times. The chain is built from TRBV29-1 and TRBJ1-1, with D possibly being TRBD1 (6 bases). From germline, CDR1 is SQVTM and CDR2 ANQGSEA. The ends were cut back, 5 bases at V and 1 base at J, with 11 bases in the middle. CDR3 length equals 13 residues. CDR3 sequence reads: CSVPGHENTEAFF. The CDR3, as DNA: TGCAGCGTTCCGGGACACGAGAACACTGAAGCTTTCTTT.

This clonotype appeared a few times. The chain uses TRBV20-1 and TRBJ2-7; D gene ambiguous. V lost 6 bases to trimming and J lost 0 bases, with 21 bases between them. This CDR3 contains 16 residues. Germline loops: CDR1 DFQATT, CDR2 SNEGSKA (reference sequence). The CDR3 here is CSASPSGGRSSYEQYF. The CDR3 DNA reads TGCAGTGCCTCGCCTTCGGGCGGAAGAAGCTCCTACGAGCAGTACTTC.

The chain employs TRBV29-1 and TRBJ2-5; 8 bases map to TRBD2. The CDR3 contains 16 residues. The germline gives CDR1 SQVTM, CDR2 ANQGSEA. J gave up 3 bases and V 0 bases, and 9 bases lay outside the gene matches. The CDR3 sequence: CSVEDEAGAPKETQYF. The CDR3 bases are TGCAGCGTTGAAGATGAAGCGGGAGCGCCTAAAGAGACCCAGTACTTC.

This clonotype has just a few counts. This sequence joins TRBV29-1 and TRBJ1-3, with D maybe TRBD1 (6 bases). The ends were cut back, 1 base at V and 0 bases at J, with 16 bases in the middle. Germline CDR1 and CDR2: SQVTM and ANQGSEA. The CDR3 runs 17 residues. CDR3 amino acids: CSVEVRTAASSGNTIYF. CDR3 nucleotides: TGCAGCGTTGAAGTAAGGACAGCCGCCAGCTCTGGAAACACCATATATTTT.

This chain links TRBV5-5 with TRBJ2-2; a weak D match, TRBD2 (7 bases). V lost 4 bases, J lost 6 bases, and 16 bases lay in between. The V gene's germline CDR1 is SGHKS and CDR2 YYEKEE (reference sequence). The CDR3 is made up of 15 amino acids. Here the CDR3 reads CASSNYAGAAGELFF. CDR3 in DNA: TGTGCCAGCAGCAACTACGCGGGGGCCGCCGGGGAGCTGTTTTTT.

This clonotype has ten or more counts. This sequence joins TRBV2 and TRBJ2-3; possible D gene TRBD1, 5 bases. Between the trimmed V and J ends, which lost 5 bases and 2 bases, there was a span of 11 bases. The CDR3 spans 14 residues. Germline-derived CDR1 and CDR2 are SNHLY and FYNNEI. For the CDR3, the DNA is TGTGCCAGCAGTCCCCGACAGCACACAGATACGCAGTATTTT. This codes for CASSPRQHTDTQYF.